The 23 T cell receptor beta chains below come from one sample, sequenced in a study of OX40 agonist ivuxolimab in advanced cancers. Only in-frame clones appear in the TCRdb table, and some are missing; sequencing was by immunoSEQ multiplex PCR. Of some 69,000 clones listed, about nine tenths were seen once; the top ten hold roughly 4%. The source was CD4+ or CD8+ T cells sorted from blood, collected in a trial of the OX40 agonist ivuxolimab. Receptors originate from an adult with an advanced solid tumor such as melanoma, head and neck, liver or kidney cancer.

This clone showed up just a few times. The chain joins TRBV29-1 to TRBJ1-2; D possibly corresponds to TRBD1 (5 bases). V lost 8 bases, J lost 7 bases, and 23 bases lay in between. Germline loops: CDR1 SQVTM, CDR2 ANQGSEA. The CDR3 runs 14 residues. CDR3 in amino acids: CSTKPAGGWGGYTF. The CDR3 nucleotides read TGCAGCACAAAGCCCGCGGGGGGATGGGGTGGCTACACCTTC.

CDR3 sequence: CASSYSYRDYGYTF. The CDR3 DNA follows: TGTGCCAGCAGTTACTCCTACCGGGACTATGGCTACACCTTC. The V and J genes are TRBV6-5 and TRBJ1-2; D uncertain. With 0 bases removed from V and 3 bases from J, the gap between germline ends came to 8 bases. Germline values: CDR1 MNHEY, CDR2 SVGAGI. The CDR3 is made up of 14 amino acids.

The chain uses TRBV7-2 and TRBJ2-7; D uncertain. V shed 2 bases and J shed 2 bases, with 7 bases lying between them. CDR3 size: 13 residues. From germline, CDR1 is SGHTA and CDR2 FQGNSA. CDR3 sequence reads: CASSLQAPYEQYF. The CDR3 DNA is TGTGCCAGCAGCTTACAGGCTCCCTACGAGCAGTACTTC.

Turning to this clone: The junction shows a germline mismatch at one end, possibly a read error. The genes are TRBV5-1 and TRBJ2-7; a weak D match, TRBD2 (7 bases). The CDR3 spans 13 residues. Looked up from germline, CDR1 is SGHRS and CDR2 is YFSETQ. CDR3 nucleotides: TGCGCCAGCAGCTTGGATGGGAGGGAGGTCAGGGGCTTC. Its protein is CASSLDGREVRGF.

The chain combines TRBV28 with TRBJ1-4; 8 bases are a match to TRBD1. This CDR3 contains 13 residues. The trim removed 7 bases at V and 8 bases at J, leaving 6 bases unmatched. In germline, CDR1 is MDHEN, CDR2 SYDVKM. The CDR3 sequence is CASKQGGREKLFF. DNA of the CDR3: TGTGCCAGCAAACAGGGGGGTAGGGAAAAACTGTTTTTT.

The chain combines TRBV5-4 with TRBJ2-7; weak D call: TRBD2 (6 bases). This CDR3 has 14 residues. Per germline, CDR1 SGHNT and CDR2 YYREEE (reference sequence). The V gene lost 5 bases and the J gene lost 5 bases, with 17 bases spanning the gap. In nucleotides, the CDR3 is TGTGCCAGCAGGAGGACTACCCATTACGACGAGCAGTACTTC. Translated, it gives CASRRTTHYDEQYF.

The rearrangement joins TRBV6-5 to TRBJ1-1; 8 nucleotides agree with TRBD1. The CDR3 consists of 16 residues. Germline V gene sequence: CDR1 MNHEY, CDR2 SVGAGI. The V segment lost 0 bases and the J segment 0 bases; nucleotides outside the gene matches: 3. Written as DNA, the CDR3 is TGTGCCAGCAGTTACTCAGGGACAGGATTGAACACTGAAGCTTTCTTT. It yields the protein CASSYSGTGLNTEAFF.

This chain uses TRBV7-9 with TRBJ1-6; D gene unclear. There are 16 residues in the CDR3. Trimming shortened V by 4 bases and J by 3 bases, and 13 bases separated the two germline ends. Germline CDR1 and CDR2: SEHNR and FQNEAQ (reference sequence). CDR3 sequence reads: CASSSFDLIYNSPLHF. The CDR3 DNA sequence: TGTGCCAGCAGCTCCTTCGACTTGATCTATAATTCACCCCTCCACTTT.

The V and J genes are TRBV5-4 and TRBJ1-6; D not certain. CDR1 is SGHNT and CDR2 is YYREEE in the germline V gene (reference sequence). V lost 0 bases, J lost 5 bases, and 6 bases lay in between. The CDR3 loop spans 14 amino acids. DNA for the CDR3: TGTGCCAGCAGCTTGGGACGTCATAATTCACCCCTCCACTTT. This sequence encodes CASSLGRHNSPLHF.

The chain carries TRBV9 and TRBJ2-2, with TRBD2 matching over 14 bases. The J segment lost 0 bases and the V segment lost 3 bases, leaving 4 bases of the junction unmatched. The CDR3 length is 18 residues. Germline CDR1 reads SGDLS; CDR2 reads YYNGEE. The CDR3 DNA reads TGTGCCAGCAGCGCGACTAGCGGGAGGGCCCCGAACACCGGGGAGCTGTTTTTT. Translation: CASSATSGRAPNTGELFF.

The rearrangement links TRBV27 to TRBJ1-2, with D maybe TRBD1 (5 bases). The V gene lost 4 bases and the J gene lost 8 bases, with 17 bases spanning the gap. This CDR3 spans 14 amino acids. Looked up from germline, CDR1 is MNHEY and CDR2 is SMNVEV (reference sequence). The CDR3 spells CASSSNQGMDGYTF. Here the CDR3 DNA reads TGTGCCAGCAGTTCAAACCAGGGAATGGACGGCTACACCTTC.

This chain links TRBV6-1 with TRBJ1-6; D remains ambiguous. With 2 bases removed from V and 5 bases from J, the gap between germline ends came to 10 bases. The CDR3 runs to 15 residues. The germline V gene has CDR1 MNHNS and CDR2 SASEGT. CDR3 bases: TGTGCCAGCAGTGAATGGGCACCTAATAATTCACCCCTCCACTTT. This sequence encodes CASSEWAPNNSPLHF.

The chain is built from TRBV7-9 and TRBJ2-3; 8 positions agree with TRBD1. Per the germline V gene, CDR1 is SEHNR and CDR2 is FQNEAQ (reference sequence). Trimming took 1 base from V and 7 from J; bases not matched to a gene: 7. The CDR3 totals 15 residues. The CDR3 spells CASSLEWTGSNTQYF. The CDR3 nucleotides are TGTGCCAGCAGCTTAGAGTGGACAGGGTCGAATACGCAGTATTTT. The complete variable domain, with remaining parts taken from reference TRBV7-9 and TRBJ2-3, reads DTGVSQNPRHKITKRGQNVTFRCDPISEHNRLYWYRQTLGQGPEFLTYFQNEAQLEKSRLLSDRFSAERPKGSFSTLEIQRTEQGDSAMYLCASSLEWTGSNTQYFGPGTRLTVL.

The gene calls are TRBV6-1 and TRBJ2-7; 7 bases match TRBD1. Per germline, CDR1 MNHNS and CDR2 SASEGT. The CDR3 length is 15 residues. J was trimmed by 3 bases and V by 1 base; bases with no gene match: 6. The chain's CDR3 is CASSEGGTAIYEQYF. The DNA of the CDR3 is TGTGCCAGCAGTGAAGGAGGGACAGCTATCTACGAGCAGTACTTC.

The chain recombines TRBV6-6 with TRBJ1-4; 7 positions match TRBD1. V lost 7 bases to trimming and J lost 8 bases; unmatched junction nucleotides: 10. Germline-derived CDR1 and CDR2 are MNHNY and SVGAGI (reference sequence). The CDR3 totals 14 residues. The CDR3 protein is CASKKTGTDEKLFF. CDR3 nucleotides: TGTGCCAGCAAAAAAACCGGGACAGACGAAAAACTGTTTTTT.

V is TRBV12-1 and J is TRBJ1-5; TRBD1 reflects the table's D call only, with no check against the DNA. TRBV12-1 is noted as a pseudogene. The CDR3 loop spans 15 amino acids. CDR3 nucleotide sequence: TGTGCCAGCAGCCCTCGGGCAGGGTTAAGTCAGCCCCAGCATTTT. This gives the protein CASSPRAGLSQPQHF.

This clone was recorded only once. This rearrangement joins TRBV7-2 to TRBJ2-7, with 12 bases identical to TRBD2. CDR1 SGHTA and CDR2 FQGNSA come from the germline V gene. The V and J ends lost 5 bases and 5 bases, in that order; junction bases with no gene match: 4. The CDR3 is made up of 14 amino acids. This CDR3 reads CASSRTSGNDEQYF. The CDR3 DNA follows: TGTGCCAGCAGCAGGACTAGCGGGAACGACGAGCAGTACTTC.

This clone was counted a few times. This chain links TRBV9 with TRBJ1-3; 8 bases map to TRBD1. J lost 4 bases, V lost 6 bases, and 9 bases had no gene match. The CDR3 spans 15 residues. From germline, CDR1 is SGDLS and CDR2 YYNGEE. The CDR3 region is CASTPGTGEGNTIYF. The CDR3 region has the DNA TGTGCCAGCACCCCCGGGACAGGCGAGGGAAACACCATATATTTT. Together with reference TRBV9 and TRBJ1-3, the CDR3 gives the full variable domain: DSGVTQTPKHLITATGQRVTLRCSPRSGDLSVYWYQQSLDQGLQFLIQYYNGEERAKGNILERFSAQQFPDLHSELNLSSLELGDSALYFCASTPGTGEGNTIYFGEGSWLTVV.

This clone is medium-sized (0.01 to 0.1%) in the sample. Relative to the germline gene, one junction end is altered; a read error may explain this. The V gene is TRBV11-3, the J gene TRBJ2-7; D is undetermined. Germline V gives CDR1 SGHNT, CDR2 YENEEA. The CDR3 runs 12 residues. The CDR3 sequence: CASSSQSSEQYF. In nucleotides, the CDR3 is TGTGCCAGCAGCTCCCAATCCTCCGAGCAGTACTTC.

The CDR3 sequence is CASSVQDRGAGYEQYF. The DNA for the CDR3 is TGTGCCAGTAGTGTCCAGGACAGGGGAGCGGGCTACGAGCAGTACTTC. V is TRBV19 and J is TRBJ2-7; 9 bases agree with TRBD1. The J segment lost 3 bases and the V segment lost 5 bases, leaving 11 bases of the junction unmatched. Germline values: CDR1 LNHDA, CDR2 SQIVND (reference sequence). The CDR3 runs to 16 residues.

The chain recombines TRBV9 with TRBJ2-3; D unresolved. The CDR3 has 13 residues. CDR1 and CDR2 (germline): SGDLS, YYNGEE. The ends were cut back, 6 bases at V and 2 bases at J, with 10 bases in the middle. The CDR3 region has the DNA TGTGCCAGCACCAAATGGGCCACAGATACGCAGTATTTT. Translating it yields CASTKWATDTQYF.

This clone was counted only a few times. The rearrangement joins TRBV5-1 to TRBJ1-1; D unclear. This CDR3 has 15 amino acids. Trimming removed 4 bases at V and 4 bases at J, with 17 bases between. CDR1 and CDR2 from the germline V gene are SGHRS and YFSETQ. The CDR3: CASSTQQQTITEAFF. CDR3 nucleotides: TGCGCCAGCAGCACTCAACAGCAAACGATCACTGAAGCTTTCTTT. Combining the CDR3 with reference TRBV5-1 and TRBJ1-1 gives the whole variable domain KAGVTQTPRYLIKTRGQQVTLSCSPISGHRSVSWYQQTPGQGLQFLFEYFSETQRNKGNFPGRFSGRQFSNSRSEMNVSTLELGDSALYLCASSTQQQTITEAFFGQGTRLTVV.

The genes are TRBV5-4 and TRBJ1-5; D ambiguous. The CDR3 consists of 14 residues. Deletions cut 2 bases from V and 0 bases from J, with 6 bases between. The germline V gene encodes CDR1 SGHNT and CDR2 YYREEE (reference sequence). CDR3 bases: TGTGCCAGCAGCTTCCTGGGTAGCAATCAGCCCCAGCATTTT. This codes for CASSFLGSNQPQHF.